This T cell receptor beta chain was captured in a study of cytotoxic CD8 clonotypes in ibrutinib-treated CLL. At the level of the study: Outcomes included approximately 25 partial and 2 complete responses; after median roughly 69 months, roughly 14 stayed remitted and 12 progressed. Samples averaged 255,043 productive templates and 90,000 to 95,000 productive rearrangements. Study observations and caveats: Rising at ibrutinib response, clonality subsequently fell back toward baseline at progression.

A note on this clone: The antigen is undetermined.

V shed 4 bases, J shed 5 bases, and the junction held 2 bases outside the gene matches. The CDR3 is made up of 12 amino acids. The germline gives CDR1 GTSNPN, CDR2 SVGIG (reference sequence). The repertoire was sequenced with immunoSEQ multiplex PCR; TCRdb's copy has only in-frame clones and lacks some. The sample includes roughly 130,000 clones, more than 85% of them seen just once. Cryopreserved PBMCs were the source of 2 to 2.5 micrograms of genomic DNA, which went to TCR beta libraries. This TCR was sampled from a human donor with chronic lymphocytic leukemia. The V gene is TRBV30, the J gene TRBJ2-1; 7 nucleotides line up with TRBD1. Sequencing used PBMCs, obtained after 12 months of ibrutinib treatment. The CDR3 here is CAWTGGNNEQFF. DNA of the CDR3: TGTGCCTGGACAGGGGGTAACAATGAGCAGTTCTTC.